This TCR beta chain was identified during a study of regulatory T cells in long-lasting Graves disease. iRepertoire HTBI primers and Arm-PCR of CDR3 regions built TCR beta libraries. TCRdb re-derived calls from the multiplex PCR reads in MiXCR, one entry per CDR3 protein. This table has fewer than 400,000 distinct CDR3 sequences, less than 25% appearing once. The sample's time point: persistent/refractory GD, antithyroid drugs over 5 years with positive TRAb. From PBMCs, RNA was extracted and then used to make the TCR library. The CDR3 sequence is 15 residues long. Germline CDR1 reads MNHEY; CDR2 reads SVGAGI. The V and J ends lost 2 bases and 16 bases respectively, with 23 bases between them.

V usage is TRBV6-5 and J usage is TRBJ1-4, with D maybe TRBD1 (5 bases). The sequence came from a female donor with Graves disease. Sample: peripheral blood mononuclear cells (PBMCs), taken when the disease was refractory, from a patient treated with antithyroid drugs. The chain's CDR3 is CASSYDPTGAVEPFF. For the CDR3, the DNA is TGTGCCAGCAGTTACGATCCCACAGGAGCTGTGGAACCGTTTTTT.